This TCR beta chain was sequenced in a study of blood T cells in healthy people across ages. Overall study: There was about one barcoded beta molecule captured by template switching per two T cells.

Study-level results: Diversity figures based on one million T cells were deemed too low.

In each sample, at least 6.5 million PBMCs were isolated. For the second PCR, which ran for roughly 6 to 11 cycles, a sample-barcoded 5' primer and a J-beta primer mix were used. TCRdb processed the 5' RACE reads anew with MiXCR; each CDR3 protein has one entry. The data contain 1.5 million to 2 million distinct CDR3 sequences, 28% of them singletons. The CDR3 runs 13 residues. Germline CDR1 is LGHDT and CDR2 is YNNKEL (reference sequence). Trimming took 0 bases from V and 3 from J, leaving 5 bases between them. Worth noting for this clonotype: Antigen unknown.

The receptor's source is a woman in her 30s in good health. The specimen was blood. The chain is built from TRBV3-1 and TRBJ2-5; D is undetermined. CDR3 sequence (DNA): TGTGCCAGCAGCCAAGATGCTGAAGAGACCCAGTACTTC. It encodes CASSQDAEETQYF.